Sequencing of this T cell receptor beta chain was carried out in a study of OX40 agonist ivuxolimab in advanced cancers. As for the study in general: Patients were dosed with the agonistic anti-OX40 (CD134) antibody ivuxolimab.

Germline V gene sequence: CDR1 MNHEY, CDR2 SVGAGI. CDR3 length: 14 residues. V lost 4 bases to trimming and J lost 0 bases, with 9 bases between them. Note on this clone: What it binds is not known.

Baseline, cycle 4 day 1, and cycle 7 day 1 were the blood sampling points. Profiled with immunoSEQ multiplex PCR; TCRdb holds only in-frame clones, not every one. Among more than 50,000 clones listed, around 85% were seen once. Points from the study as a whole: The specificity for antigen of the expanded peripheral T cells was not determined.

The chain links TRBV6-5 to TRBJ1-2; D is ambiguous. Sequenced material: CD4+ or CD8+ T cells sorted from blood, taken in a trial of the OX40 agonist ivuxolimab. This clonotype originated in an adult with an advanced solid tumor such as melanoma, head and neck, liver or kidney cancer. The chain's CDR3 is CASSFGRTNYGYTF. The CDR3 nucleotides are TGTGCCAGCAGTTTCGGCAGGACTAACTATGGCTACACCTTC.